Reported below is one T cell receptor (beta chain). This sample also contains other DNA sequences that code for the same CDR3. This record belongs to a study of sequential checkpoint blockade in melanoma. Stated treatment: randomized to nivolumab then ipilimumab (arm A) or the reverse (arm B). From thawed PBMCs, live CD3+CD8+ cells negative for CD19 and CD56 were sorted. CDR3 size: 16 residues. The germline V and J ends were trimmed by 0 bases and 2 bases, with 11 bases remaining between them. CDR1 and CDR2 (germline): MGHRA, YSYEKL. Profiled with immunoSEQ multiplex PCR; TCRdb holds only in-frame clones, not every one. Of 18,000 or so clones in the sample, about three fifths were seen once.

Here the sequenced sample was CD8+ T cells sorted from blood (inferred from file names), taken from a patient given nivolumab and ipilimumab in sequence. The receptor was derived from a human donor with melanoma. The chain links TRBV4-1 to TRBJ2-1; weak D call: TRBD2 (5 bases). The CDR3 coding sequence is TGCGCCAGCAGCCAAGAGGGTCTAGCCCCCTACAATGAGCAGTTCTTC. Translating it yields CASSQEGLAPYNEQFF.